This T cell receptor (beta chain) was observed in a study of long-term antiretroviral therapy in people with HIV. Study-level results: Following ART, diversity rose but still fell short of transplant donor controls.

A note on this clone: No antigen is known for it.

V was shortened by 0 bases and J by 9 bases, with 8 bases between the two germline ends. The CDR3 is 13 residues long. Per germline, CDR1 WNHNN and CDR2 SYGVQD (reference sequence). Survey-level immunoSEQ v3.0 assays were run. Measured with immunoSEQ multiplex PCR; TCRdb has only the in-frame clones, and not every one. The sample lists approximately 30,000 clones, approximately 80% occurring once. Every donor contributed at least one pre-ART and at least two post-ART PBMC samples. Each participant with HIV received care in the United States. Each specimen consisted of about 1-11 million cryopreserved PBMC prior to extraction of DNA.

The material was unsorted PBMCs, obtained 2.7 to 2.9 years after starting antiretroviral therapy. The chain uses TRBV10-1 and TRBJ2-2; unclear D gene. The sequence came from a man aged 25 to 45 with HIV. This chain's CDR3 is CASSESSHRELFF. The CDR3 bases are TGCGCCAGCAGTGAGTCCAGCCACCGGGAGCTGTTTTTT.